This is a list of T cell receptor beta chains from one sample in a study of blood T cell repertoires in COVID-19. TCRdb's table, derived via immunoSEQ multiplex PCR, lists solely in-frame clones and lacks some. This table has under 450,000 clones, about 89% appearing once. The sample consisted of PBMCs or T cells enriched from blood (not recorded which). Every receptor here comes from a young man who had recovered from COVID-19. Each CDR3 is given with its conserved first and last residue. The order of the fields is CDR3 length, J gene, V gene, D gene, clone size, CDR3 protein, CDR3 DNA. D genes are given only for firm matches. The size entry is marked missing in some rows and otherwise reads once, few, many or a size class.

20 TRBJ2-3 TRBV12-2 . . CASRLHRTSGGPITADTQYF TGTGCAAGTCGCTTGCACCGGACTAGCGGGGGGCCCATTACGGCGGATACGCAGTATTTT
13 TRBJ1-1 TRBV7-9 . . CASSHPDRSEAFF TGTGCCAGCAGCCATCCAGACAGGAGTGAAGCTTTCTTT
15 TRBJ2-1 TRBV7-3 TRBD1 . CASSRTGDYDNEQFF TGTGCCAGCAGCCGCACAGGGGATTACGACAATGAGCAGTTCTTC
14 TRBJ1-3 TRBV30 . . CAWTGRGSGNTIYF TGTGCCTGGACCGGCAGGGGATCAGGAAACACCATATATTTT
10 TRBJ1-4 TRBV28 . . CATNSEKLFF TGTGCCACTAACAGCGAAAAACTGTTTTTT
17 TRBJ1-2 TRBV19 TRBD1 . CASSTTGTGGTRGGYTF TGTGCCAGTAGTACTACCGGGACAGGGGGTACTCGGGGCGGCTACACCTTC
15 TRBJ1-2 TRBV2 . . CASSEGRGSPRGYTF TGTGCCAGCAGTGAAGGAAGGGGCAGCCCGAGAGGCTACACCTTC
13 TRBJ1-4 TRBV11-2 . . CASSHLDNEKLFF TGTGCCAGCAGCCACCTAGACAATGAAAAACTGTTTTTT
14 TRBJ1-1 TRBV5-6 TRBD1 . CASSARGRWTEAFF TGTGCCAGCAGCGCCAGGGGGCGTTGGACTGAAGCTTTCTTT
16 TRBJ2-5 TRBV11-2 . . CASSFGRTLSVETQYF TGTGCCAGCAGCTTTGGCAGGACACTTTCCGTAGAGACCCAGTACTTC
16 TRBJ2-1 TRBV7-9 . . CASSTVSGFSYNEQFF TGTGCCAGCAGCACCGTTAGCGGCTTCTCCTACAATGAGCAGTTCTTC
14 TRBJ1-3 TRBV11-2 . . CASSLTGSGNTIYF TGTGCCAGCAGCTTGACGGGTTCTGGAAACACCATATATTTT
13 TRBJ2-5 TRBV5-4 TRBD2 . CASSSRDYPTQYF TGTGCCAGCAGCTCCCGGGACTATCCGACCCAGTACTTC
14 TRBJ1-6 TRBV5-1 TRBD1 . CASSLRQGPVPLHF TGCGCCAGCAGCTTACGACAGGGCCCTGTACCCCTCCACTTT
13 TRBJ1-2 TRBV27 . . CASSFSLLTPGTF TGTGCCAGCAGTTTTTCTCTATTGACACCCGGCACCTTC
17 TRBJ1-4 TRBV4-2 . once CASSQDLMGGLEEKLFF TGTGCCAGCAGCCAAGATCTGATGGGTGGGCTTGAAGAAAAACTGTTTTTT
13 TRBJ1-5 TRBV29-1 TRBD1 . CSVTQGVNQPQHF TGCAGCGTTACACAGGGGGTTAATCAGCCCCAGCATTTT
19 TRBJ2-7 TRBV19 TRBD1 . CASSQLSKPGQGATYEQYF TGTGCCAGTAGTCAATTAAGCAAGCCTGGACAGGGGGCCACCTACGAGCAGTACTTC
9 TRBJ1-2 TRBV9 . . CASETGYTF TGTGCCAGCGAAACAGGTTACACCTTC
13 TRBJ1-2 TRBV12-3/TRBV12-4 . . CASSLGQSYGYTF TGTGCCAGCAGTTTAGGGCAGTCCTATGGCTACACCTTC
14 TRBJ2-7 TRBV30 TRBD2 . CAWREAGAAYEQYF TGTGCCTGGAGGGAAGCGGGGGCAGCCTACGAGCAGTACTTC
15 TRBJ1-2 TRBV2 . . CASSEVGFERYGYTF TGTGCCAGCAGTGAAGTGGGTTTTGAGCGCTATGGCTACACCTTC
16 TRBJ1-3 TRBV18 . once CASSPSREQRGNTIYF TGTGCCAGCTCACCTTCCCGGGAGCAGAGAGGAAACACCATATATTTT
13 TRBJ2-2 TRBV3-1/TRBV3-2 TRBD1 . CASSPQGTGELFF TGTGCCAGCAGCCCACAGGGGACCGGGGAGCTGTTTTTT
13 TRBJ1-2 TRBV6-5 TRBD1 . CASNPPGTAGYTF TGTGCCAGCAATCCCCCGGGGACAGCTGGCTACACCTTC
17 TRBJ1-6 TRBV27 . . CASSRRRGQPPYSPLHF TGTGCCAGCTCACGTAGGAGAGGACAGCCACCTTATTCACCCCTCCACTTT
14 TRBJ2-2 TRBV29-1 . . CSVKQGTNTGELFF TGCAGCGTTAAACAGGGTACGAACACCGGGGAGCTGTTTTTT
14 TRBJ1-5 TRBV19 TRBD1 few CASSILGQGQPQHF TGTGCCAGTAGTATCCTCGGACAGGGGCAGCCCCAGCATTTT
14 TRBJ2-5 TRBV7-6 . . CASSYERLQETQYF TGTGCCAGCAGCTATGAGCGGCTTCAAGAGACCCAGTACTTC
15 TRBJ1-4 TRBV6-5 . . CASSTSGATNEKLFF TGTGCCAGCAGCACGTCAGGTGCAACTAATGAAAAACTGTTTTTT
11 TRBJ2-7 TRBV6-5 . . CASSYLDGEYF TGTGCCAGCAGTTACCTTGACGGGGAGTACTTC
16 TRBJ1-2 TRBV27 TRBD1 . CASSLSPQGLFYGYTF TGTGCCAGCAGTTTATCTCCACAGGGGTTATTCTATGGCTACACCTTC
15 TRBJ1-1 TRBV11-2 . . CASSLRLGGNTEAFF TGTGCCAGCAGCTTGCGGTTAGGGGGTAACACTGAAGCTTTCTTT
16 TRBJ2-3 TRBV7-8 . . CASSLAMETVTDTQYF TGTGCCAGCAGCTTAGCGATGGAGACAGTCACAGATACGCAGTATTTT
13 TRBJ1-5 TRBV6-5 . . CASTGTLDQPQHF TGTGCCAGCACCGGGACACTAGATCAGCCCCAGCATTTT
15 TRBJ2-7 TRBV9 TRBD1 . CASSTGQGPTYEQYF TGTGCCAGCAGCACCGGACAGGGCCCCACCTACGAGCAGTACTTC
18 TRBJ1-4 TRBV3-1/TRBV3-2 . . CASSQDLFSGRPNEKLFF TGTGCCAGCAGCCAAGATTTGTTTTCGGGGAGGCCTAATGAAAAACTGTTTTTT
12 TRBJ1-3 TRBV9 . few CASSPPGNTIYF TGTGCCAGCAGCCCCCCAGGAAACACCATATATTTT
14 TRBJ1-1 TRBV19 . . CASSETGMNTEAFF TGTGCCAGTAGTGAAACAGGTATGAACACTGAAGCTTTCTTT
13 TRBJ1-6 TRBV29-1 . . CSVEEAPNSPLHF TGCAGCGTTGAAGAGGCCCCAAATTCACCCCTCCACTTT
14 TRBJ2-7 TRBV19 TRBD1 . CASHGQGATYEQYF TGTGCCAGTCATGGACAGGGCGCTACCTACGAGCAGTACTTC
15 TRBJ1-5 TRBV28 TRBD1 . CASSAPGQGNQPQHF TGTGCCAGCAGTGCCCCGGGACAGGGAAATCAGCCCCAGCATTTT
14 TRBJ2-1 TRBV19 TRBD1 . CASSMTGGKNEQFF TGTGCCAGTTCGATGACAGGGGGCAAGAATGAGCAGTTCTTC